This entry describes one TCR beta chain. Its specificity is unknown. These data come from a study of CD8 T cells in ankylosing spondylitis. Quantitative 5'-RACE was performed with molecular barcodes, and it yielded the TCR beta libraries. TCRdb recomputed calls from the 5' RACE reads with MiXCR, one row per CDR3 protein. The table has around 180,000 distinct CDR3 sequences, 13% seen once. Regarding the study as a whole: Among TCR beta sequences, a motif of eight highly homologous variants appeared characteristic of ankylosing spondylitis blood. Clones linked to disease, bearing a CD8+ phenotype, were relatively rare in peripheral blood. Matched ankylosing spondylitis synovial fluid reportedly showed significant enrichment of disease-linked clones.

Between the trimmed V and J ends, which lost 3 bases and 8 bases, there was a span of 14 bases. Germline values: CDR1 SGHTA, CDR2 FQGNSA. The length of the CDR3 is 14 residues. The gene calls are TRBV7-2 and TRBJ2-1; a weak D match, TRBD2 (5 bases). The source of this sequence is a female donor with ankylosing spondylitis or in good health (not recorded which). Sequences were obtained from blood, either unsorted or a sorted T cell fraction (not recorded which). CDR3 residues: CASSFNPGIDEQFF. CDR3 nucleotides: TGTGCCAGCAGCTTTAATCCGGGGATCGATGAGCAGTTCTTC.